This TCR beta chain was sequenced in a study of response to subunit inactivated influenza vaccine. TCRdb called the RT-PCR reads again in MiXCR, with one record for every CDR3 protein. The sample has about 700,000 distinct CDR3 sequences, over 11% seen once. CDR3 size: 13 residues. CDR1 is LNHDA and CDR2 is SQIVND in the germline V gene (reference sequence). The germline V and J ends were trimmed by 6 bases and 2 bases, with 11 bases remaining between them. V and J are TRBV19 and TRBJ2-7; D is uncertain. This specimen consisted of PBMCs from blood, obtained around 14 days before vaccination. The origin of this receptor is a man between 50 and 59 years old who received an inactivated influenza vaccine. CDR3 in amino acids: CASSQPGAYEQYF. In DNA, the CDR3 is TGTGCCAGTAGCCAGCCGGGTGCCTACGAGCAGTACTTC.